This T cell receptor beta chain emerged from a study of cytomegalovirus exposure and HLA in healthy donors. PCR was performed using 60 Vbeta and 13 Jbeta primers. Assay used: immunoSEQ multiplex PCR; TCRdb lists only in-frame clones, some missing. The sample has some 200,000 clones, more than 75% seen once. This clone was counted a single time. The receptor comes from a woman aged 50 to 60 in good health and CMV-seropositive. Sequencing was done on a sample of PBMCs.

For the CDR3, the DNA is TGTGCCACCAGCCCGTTAATATCGTCTGGAAACACCATATATTTT. Its protein is CATSPLISSGNTIYF. The V call is TRBV15, the J call TRBJ1-3; D ambiguous. The CDR3 consists of 15 residues. V gave up 5 bases and J gave up 1 base, with 12 bases separating them. Per the germline V gene, CDR1 is LNHNV and CDR2 is YYDKDF (reference sequence).